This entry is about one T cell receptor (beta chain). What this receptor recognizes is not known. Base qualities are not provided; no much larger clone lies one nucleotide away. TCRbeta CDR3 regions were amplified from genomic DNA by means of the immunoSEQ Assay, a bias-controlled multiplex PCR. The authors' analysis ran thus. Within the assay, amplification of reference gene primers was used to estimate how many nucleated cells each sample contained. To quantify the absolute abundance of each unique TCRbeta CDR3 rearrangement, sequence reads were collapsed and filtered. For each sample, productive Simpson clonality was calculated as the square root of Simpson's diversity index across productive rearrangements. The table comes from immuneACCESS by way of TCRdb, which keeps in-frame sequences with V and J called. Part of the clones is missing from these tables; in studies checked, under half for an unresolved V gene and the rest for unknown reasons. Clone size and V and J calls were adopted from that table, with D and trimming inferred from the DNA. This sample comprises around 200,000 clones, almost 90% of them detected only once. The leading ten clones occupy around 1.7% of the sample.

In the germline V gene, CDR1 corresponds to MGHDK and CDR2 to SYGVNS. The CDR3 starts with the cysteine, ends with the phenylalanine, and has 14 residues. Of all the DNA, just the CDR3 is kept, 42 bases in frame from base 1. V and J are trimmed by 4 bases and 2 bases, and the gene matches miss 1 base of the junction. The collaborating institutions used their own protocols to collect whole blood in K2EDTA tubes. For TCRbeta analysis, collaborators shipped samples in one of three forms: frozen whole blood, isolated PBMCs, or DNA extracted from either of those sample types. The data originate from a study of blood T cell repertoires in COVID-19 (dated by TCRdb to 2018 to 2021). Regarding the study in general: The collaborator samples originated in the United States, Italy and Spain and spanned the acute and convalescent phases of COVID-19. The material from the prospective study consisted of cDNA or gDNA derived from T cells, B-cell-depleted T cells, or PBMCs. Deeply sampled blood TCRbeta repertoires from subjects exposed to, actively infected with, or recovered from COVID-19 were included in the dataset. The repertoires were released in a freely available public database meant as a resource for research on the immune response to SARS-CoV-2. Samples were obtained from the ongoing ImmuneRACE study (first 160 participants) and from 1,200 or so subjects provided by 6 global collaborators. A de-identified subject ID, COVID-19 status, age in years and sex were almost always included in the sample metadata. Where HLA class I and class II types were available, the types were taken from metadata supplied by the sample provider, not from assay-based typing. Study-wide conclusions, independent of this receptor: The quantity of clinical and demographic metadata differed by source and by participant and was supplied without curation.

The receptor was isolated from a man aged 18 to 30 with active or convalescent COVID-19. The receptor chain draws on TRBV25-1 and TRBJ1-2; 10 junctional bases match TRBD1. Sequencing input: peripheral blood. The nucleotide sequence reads TGTGCCAGCAGTGGGACAGGGGGGAACTATGGCTACACCTTC. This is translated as CASSGTGGNYGYTF.